These 14 T cell receptor beta chains originate from one sample sequenced in a study of shared clonotypes between healthy human individuals. TCRdb's table, derived via immunoSEQ multiplex PCR, lists solely in-frame clones and lacks some. The data show over a million clones, around 82% seen once. Specimen: memory CD4+ T cells from PBMCs. The subset denotes: CD45RA-negative fraction. These receptors all stem from a man aged 18 to 30 in good health. Some clones in this sample may be carry-over from other donors' samples.

CDR3 nucleotide sequence: TGTGCCAGCAGCCCTTTACCTGGGACAGGGGGCGGGAACACTGAAGCTTTCTTT. It encodes CASSPLPGTGGGNTEAFF. The chain combines TRBV28 with TRBJ1-1, with 12 nucleotides matching TRBD1. The V gene's germline CDR1 is MDHEN and CDR2 SYDVKM. This CDR3 is built from 18 residues. The ends lost 6 bases at V and 1 base at J; junction bases unmatched: 12.

V gene TRBV30 combines with J gene TRBJ2-7; D could derive from TRBD1 or TRBD2 (5 bases each). The CDR3 totals 14 residues. Trimming shortened V by 8 bases and J by 3 bases, and 20 bases separated the two germline ends. Germline CDR1 GTSNPN, CDR2 SVGIG (reference sequence). CDR3 in amino acids: CAQEGKGPNYEQYF. The CDR3 DNA is TGTGCCCAAGAGGGGAAGGGGCCCAACTACGAGCAGTACTTC.

The CDR3, as DNA: TGTGCCAGCAGCTTAGTAGGACAGATACAAGAGACCCAGTACTTC. Translation: CASSLVGQIQETQYF. The J gene is TRBJ2-5, the V gene TRBV7-2, with TRBD1 as a possible D gene (6 bases). Trimming left V 1 base short and J 2 bases short, with 11 bases between. Per the germline V gene, CDR1 is SGHTA and CDR2 is FQGNSA. This CDR3 is 15 amino acids long. Drawing the rest from reference TRBV7-2 and TRBJ2-5, the complete variable domain is GAGVSQSPSNKVTEKGKDVELRCDPISGHTALYWYRQSLGQGLEFLIYFQGNSAPDKSGLPSDRFSAERTGGSVSTLTIQRTQQEDSAVYLCASSLVGQIQETQYFGPGTRLLVL.

The chain employs TRBV29-1 and TRBJ2-3, with 7 bases matching TRBD1. Per germline, CDR1 SQVTM and CDR2 ANQGSEA. CDR3 length equals 15 residues. V lost 7 bases to trimming and J lost 0 bases; unmatched junction nucleotides: 10. CDR3 bases: TGCAGCGGATCTGGGACAGCCTCTAGCACAGATACGCAGTATTTT. Protein sequence: CSGSGTASSTDTQYF.

With regard to this clone: Germline is not matched at one junction end, which may reflect a read error. The V call is TRBV7-3, the J call TRBJ1-2, with D possibly matching TRBD1 (5 bases). Per the germline V gene, CDR1 is SGHTA and CDR2 is FQGTGA. This CDR3 has 18 amino acids. The CDR3 here is CAGSLKPLLTEGHYGYTF. As DNA, the CDR3 is TGTGCCGGCAGCTTAAAGCCCCTTCTAACTGAGGGGCACTATGGCTACACCTTC.

This clone was seen a few times. A far larger clone is one nucleotide away, so this likely arose from a read error. Written as DNA, the CDR3 is TGTGCCAGCAGCTGGACTAGCGGGAACACCGGGGAGCTGTTTTTT. It yields the protein CASSWTSGNTGELFF. The rearrangement uses TRBV7-2 and TRBJ2-2; 10 nucleotides agree with TRBD2. CDR1 and CDR2 from the germline V gene are SGHTA and FQGNSA. V was pared by 4 bases and J by 1 base, with 0 bases of the junction left unmatched. This CDR3 has 15 residues.

This clone appeared a single time. The CDR3 here is CASKGPANTEAFF. In DNA, the CDR3 is TGTGCCAGCAAAGGGCCAGCGAACACTGAAGCTTTCTTT. The chain carries TRBV9 and TRBJ1-1, with unresolved D. CDR3 length: 13 residues. Germline loops: CDR1 SGDLS, CDR2 YYNGEE. V was clipped by 6 bases and J by 1 base, with 10 bases between them.

The chain uses TRBV7-2 and TRBJ2-4, with D perhaps TRBD2 (5 bases). CDR1 and CDR2 (germline): SGHTA, FQGNSA. The CDR3 has 12 amino acids. With 2 bases removed from V and 7 bases from J, the gap between germline ends came to 6 bases. This chain's CDR3 is CASSLSGNIQYF. In nucleotides, the CDR3 is TGTGCCAGCAGCTTATCGGGGAACATTCAGTACTTC.

The chain recombines TRBV2 with TRBJ1-2; D might be TRBD1 (5 bases). Per germline, CDR1 SNHLY and CDR2 FYNNEI. V was trimmed by 5 bases and J by 8 bases, leaving 12 bases between them. The CDR3 contains 12 residues. CDR3 loop: CASSPKTDGYTF. CDR3 DNA sequence: TGTGCCAGCAGTCCGAAGACAGACGGCTACACCTTC.

The chain combines TRBV5-1 with TRBJ2-5; no definite D call. This CDR3 is 15 amino acids long. Looked up from germline, CDR1 is SGHRS and CDR2 is YFSETQ. With 0 bases removed from V and 0 bases from J, the gap between germline ends came to 9 bases. CDR3 bases: TGCGCCAGCAGCTTGGGCCGGGCCTACCAAGAGACCCAGTACTTC. It codes for CASSLGRAYQETQYF.

As concerns this clone: The same CDR3 also results from other DNA sequences found in this sample. The rearrangement joins TRBV28 to TRBJ1-3, with a weak D call TRBD1 (6 bases). Germline CDR1 reads MDHEN; CDR2 reads SYDVKM. V was trimmed by 6 bases and J by 1 base, leaving 10 bases between them. CDR3 length: 14 residues. The CDR3 bases are TGTGCCAGCAGCCTAGGGGGGTCTGGAAACACCATATATTTT. Translation gives CASSLGGSGNTIYF.

V and J are TRBV28 and TRBJ1-4; D remains unclear. Trimming left V 4 bases short and J 8 bases short, with 17 bases between. CDR1 is MDHEN and CDR2 is SYDVKM in the germline V gene. The CDR3 totals 15 residues. CDR3 nucleotide sequence: TGTGCCAGCAGTTCCCCGGGAGCTTCTAGGGAAAAACTGTTTTTT. As protein: CASSSPGASREKLFF.

The V and J genes are TRBV28 and TRBJ2-7, with TRBD1 matching over 10 bases. Trimming took 11 bases from V and 2 from J; bases not matched to a gene: 6. The CDR3 is 13 amino acids. Germline V gene lookup returns CDR1 MDHEN and CDR2 SYDVKM. CDR3 in amino acids: CAGGGQGTYEQYF. The CDR3, as DNA: TGTGCCGGCGGGGGACAGGGGACCTACGAGCAGTACTTC.

The rearrangement links TRBV12-5 to TRBJ1-1, with D perhaps matching TRBD1 (6 bases). V was pared by 0 bases and J by 0 bases, with 11 bases between. The CDR3 has 16 residues. Germline V gene lookup returns CDR1 LGHNT and CDR2 FRNRAP. The CDR3 reads CASGLVLQGMNTEAFF. The DNA of the CDR3 is TGTGCTAGTGGTTTGGTACTTCAGGGGATGAACACTGAAGCTTTCTTT.